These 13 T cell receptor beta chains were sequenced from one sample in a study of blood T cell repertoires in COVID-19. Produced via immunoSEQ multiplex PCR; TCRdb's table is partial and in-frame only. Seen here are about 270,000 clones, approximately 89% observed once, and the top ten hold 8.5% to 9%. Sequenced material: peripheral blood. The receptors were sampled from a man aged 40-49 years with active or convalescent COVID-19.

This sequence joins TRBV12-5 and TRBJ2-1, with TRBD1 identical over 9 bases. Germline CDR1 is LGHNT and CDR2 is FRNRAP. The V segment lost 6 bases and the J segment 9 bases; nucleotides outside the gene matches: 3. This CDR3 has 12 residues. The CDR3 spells CASGLDRGEQFF. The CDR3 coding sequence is TGTGCTAGTGGCCTGGACAGGGGTGAGCAGTTCTTC.

CDR3 nucleotide sequence: TGTGCCAGCAGCTCCGGGGGAGGAGGCTACACTGAAGCTTTCTTT. Its translation is CASSSGGGGYTEAFF. The V call is TRBV11-2, the J call TRBJ1-1; TRBD1 is a possible D gene (5 bases). Trimming took off 4 bases at V and 3 bases at J, with 15 bases between the two ends. CDR1 and CDR2 from the germline V gene are SGHAT and FQNNGV. The CDR3 is made up of 15 amino acids. Full variable domain (outside the CDR3, taken from reference TRBV11-2 and TRBJ1-1): EAGVAQSPRYKIIEKRQSVAFWCNPISGHATLYWYQQILGQGPKLLIQFQNNGVVDDSQLPKDRFSAERLKGVDSTLKIQPAKLEDSAVYLCASSSGGGGYTEAFFGQGTRLTVV.

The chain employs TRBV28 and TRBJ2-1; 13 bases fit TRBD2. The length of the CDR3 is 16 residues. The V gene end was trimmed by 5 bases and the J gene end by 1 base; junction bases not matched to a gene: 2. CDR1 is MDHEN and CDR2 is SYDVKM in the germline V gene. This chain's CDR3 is CASSQLAGGSYNEQFF. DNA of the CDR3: TGTGCCAGCAGTCAACTAGCGGGGGGGTCCTACAATGAGCAGTTCTTC.

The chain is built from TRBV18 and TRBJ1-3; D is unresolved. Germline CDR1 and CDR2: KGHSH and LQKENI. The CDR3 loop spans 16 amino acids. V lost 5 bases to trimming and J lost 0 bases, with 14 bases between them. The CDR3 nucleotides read TGTGCCAGCTCATCTTCCCCTAGGATCTCTGGAAACACCATATATTTT. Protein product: CASSSSPRISGNTIYF.

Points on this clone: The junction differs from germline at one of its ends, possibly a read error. The CDR3 loop reads CASSLAGLVGNEQFF. CDR3 coding DNA: TGTGCCAGCAGTTTAGCGGGACTAGTTGGTAATGAGCAGTTCTTC. V and J are TRBV7-6 and TRBJ2-1, with 8 bases identical to TRBD2. The CDR3 length is 15 residues. Germline CDR1 reads SGHVS; CDR2 reads FNYEAQ.

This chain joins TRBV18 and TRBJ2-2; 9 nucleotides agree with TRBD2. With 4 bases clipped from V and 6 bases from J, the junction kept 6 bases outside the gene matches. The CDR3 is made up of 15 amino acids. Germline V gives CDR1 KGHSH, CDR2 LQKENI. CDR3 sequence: CASSQGLAGSGELFF. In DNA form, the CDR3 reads TGTGCCAGCTCACAGGGACTAGCCGGATCCGGGGAGCTGTTTTTT.

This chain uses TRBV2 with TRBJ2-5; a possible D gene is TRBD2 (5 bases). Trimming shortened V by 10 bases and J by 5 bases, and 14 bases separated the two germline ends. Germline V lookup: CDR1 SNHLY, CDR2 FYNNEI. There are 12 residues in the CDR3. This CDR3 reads CATWGVGETQYF. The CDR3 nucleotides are TGTGCCACCTGGGGAGTCGGGGAGACCCAGTACTTC.

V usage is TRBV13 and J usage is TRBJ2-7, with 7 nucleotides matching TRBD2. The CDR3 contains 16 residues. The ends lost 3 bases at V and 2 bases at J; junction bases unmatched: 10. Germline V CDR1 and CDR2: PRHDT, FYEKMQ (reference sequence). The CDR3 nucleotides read TGTGCCAGCAGCTTCACTACTAGCGAGCGTCCCTACGAGCAGTACTTC. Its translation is CASSFTTSERPYEQYF.

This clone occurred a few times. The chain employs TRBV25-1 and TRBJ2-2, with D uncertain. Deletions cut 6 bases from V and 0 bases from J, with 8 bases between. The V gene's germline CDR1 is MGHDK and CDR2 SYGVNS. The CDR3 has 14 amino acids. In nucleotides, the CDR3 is TGTGCCAGCAGGGGCAGCCCGAACACCGGGGAGCTGTTTTTT. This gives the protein CASRGSPNTGELFF.

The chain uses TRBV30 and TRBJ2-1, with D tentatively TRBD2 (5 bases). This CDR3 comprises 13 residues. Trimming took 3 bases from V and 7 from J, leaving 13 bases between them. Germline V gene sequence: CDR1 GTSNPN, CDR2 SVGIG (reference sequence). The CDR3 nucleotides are TGTGCCTGGAGAGCCGGGATTACTAATGAGCAGTTCTTC. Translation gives CAWRAGITNEQFF.

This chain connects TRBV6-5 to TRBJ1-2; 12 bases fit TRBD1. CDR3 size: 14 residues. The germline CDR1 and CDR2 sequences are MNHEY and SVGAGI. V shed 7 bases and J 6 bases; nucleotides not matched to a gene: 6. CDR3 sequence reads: CASNNRDRGHGYTF. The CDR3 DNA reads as TGTGCCAGCAATAACCGGGACAGGGGGCATGGCTACACCTTC.

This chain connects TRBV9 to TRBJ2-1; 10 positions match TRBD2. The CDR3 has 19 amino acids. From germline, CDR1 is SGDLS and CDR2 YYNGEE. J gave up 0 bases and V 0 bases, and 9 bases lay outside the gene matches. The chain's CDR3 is CASSVGRLAGATSYNEQFF. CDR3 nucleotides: TGTGCCAGCAGCGTAGGACGGCTAGCGGGAGCGACCTCCTACAATGAGCAGTTCTTC.

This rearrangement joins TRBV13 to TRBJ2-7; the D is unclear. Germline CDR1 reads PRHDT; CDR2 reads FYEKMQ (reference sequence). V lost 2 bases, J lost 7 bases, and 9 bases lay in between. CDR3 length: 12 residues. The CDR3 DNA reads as TGTGCCAGCAGCTTACCTGCACGGGAGCAGTACTTC. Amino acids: CASSLPAREQYF.